This TCR beta chain was obtained from a study of blood T cells in healthy people across ages. Study-level findings and limits: Naive T cell percentage showed a strong correlation with the diversity of TCR beta. There were more naive CD4+ cells and higher diversity in long-lived donors than in aged donors.

Peripheral blood samples of around 9.5 milliliters were drawn from each donor. It was with a sample-barcoded 5' primer and a J-beta primer mix that a second PCR of about 6 to 12 cycles was run. Unique molecular identifiers of 12 random nucleotides labeled each cDNA. TCRdb called the 5' RACE reads again in MiXCR, with one record for every CDR3 protein. The profile shows about 900,000 distinct CDR3 sequences, around 46% of them singletons. Points on this clonotype: Its antigen is undetermined.

Germline V gives CDR1 DFQATT, CDR2 SNEGSKA (reference sequence). The CDR3 is 15 amino acids. V was clipped by 5 bases and J by 2 bases, with 18 bases between them. The sequencing sample was made of blood. The source is a man aged 25 to 45 in good health. V and J are TRBV20-1 and TRBJ2-5; D is possibly TRBD1 (6 bases). In DNA, the CDR3 is TGCAGTGCTCCTAAGCGACAGGCCCTTCAAGAGACCCAGTACTTC. Translating gives CSAPKRQALQETQYF.